The 12 T cell receptor beta chains below come from one sample, sequenced in a study of control samples from healthy donors and cancer patients. Assay used: immunoSEQ multiplex PCR; TCRdb lists only in-frame clones, some missing. This sample carries 150,000 to 200,000 clones, 91% of them seen once, and the ten largest clones take approximately 1.4%. What was sequenced was blood. These receptors were collected from a woman aged 25 to 39 in good health.

CDR3 bases: TGTGCCAGCAGTGTTAAGCGGGAGGGCTACAATGAGCAGTTCTTC. Translated: CASSVKREGYNEQFF. V and J are TRBV2 and TRBJ2-1; 10 bases agree with TRBD2. The CDR3 has 15 amino acids. The V segment lost 4 bases and the J segment 3 bases; nucleotides outside the gene matches: 3. CDR1 and CDR2 from the germline V gene are SNHLY and FYNNEI. Full variable domain (outside the CDR3, taken from reference TRBV2 and TRBJ2-1): EPEVTQTPSHQVTQMGQEVILRCVPISNHLYFYWYRQILGQKVEFLVSFYNNEISEKSEIFDDQFSVERPDGSNFTLKIRSTKLEDSAMYFCASSVKREGYNEQFFGPGTRLTVL.

The genes are TRBV29-1 and TRBJ1-2; a possible D gene is TRBD1 (6 bases). The V end was cut by 5 bases, the J end by 3 bases, with 16 bases between. The CDR3 runs to 14 residues. The V gene's germline CDR1 is SQVTM and CDR2 ANQGSEA. For the CDR3, the DNA is TGCAGCGTTAAACGACAATCAGGGGACTATGGCTACACCTTC. Amino acid sequence: CSVKRQSGDYGYTF.

The V and J genes are TRBV5-1 and TRBJ1-1, with TRBD1 matching over 12 bases. Germline V gene sequence: CDR1 SGHRS, CDR2 YFSETQ. CDR3 length equals 17 residues. V dropped 4 bases and J dropped 5; count of bases not matched to a gene: 12. CDR3 in DNA: TGCGCCAGCAGCCCCGCGGGACAGGGGGCATCGGGTACTGAAGCTTTCTTT. Its protein is CASSPAGQGASGTEAFF.

The J gene is TRBJ1-2, the V gene TRBV3-1 (or the pseudogene TRBV3-2); D is possibly TRBD1 (5 bases). The V gene lost 0 bases and the J gene lost 1 base, with 9 bases spanning the gap. In germline, CDR1 is LGHDT, CDR2 YNNKEL (reference sequence). This CDR3 region has 15 residues. CDR3 sequence reads: CASSQDGDVNYGYTF. CDR3 bases: TGTGCCAGCAGCCAAGATGGGGACGTTAACTATGGCTACACCTTC.

This chain links TRBV5-1 with TRBJ2-1; D uncertain. Germline loops: CDR1 SGHRS, CDR2 YFSETQ. Deletions cut 0 bases from V and 2 bases from J, with 3 bases between. The CDR3 consists of 13 residues. The CDR3 region has the DNA TGCGCCAGCAGCTTGGACACCTACAATGAGCAGTTCTTC. Its protein product is CASSLDTYNEQFF.

The rearrangement links TRBV6-5 to TRBJ1-4; 7 nucleotides align to TRBD1. Looked up from germline, CDR1 is MNHEY and CDR2 is SVGAGI. This CDR3 contains 14 residues. V was clipped by 2 bases and J by 6 bases; unmatched bases: 3. CDR3 protein: CASSYRGRDEKLFF. In nucleotides, the CDR3 is TGTGCCAGCAGTTACAGGGGGCGCGATGAAAAACTGTTTTTT.

The chain employs TRBV4-1 and TRBJ1-1; D is unresolved. This CDR3 is 12 amino acids long. Germline lookup yields CDR1 MGHRA and CDR2 YSYEKL. Trimming removed 1 base from V and 5 bases from J, with 5 bases in between. CDR3 sequence (DNA): TGCGCCAGCAGCCAAGGGGTAACTGAAGCTTTCTTT. Its translation is CASSQGVTEAFF.

Here the CDR3 DNA reads TGTGCCAGCAGGGACGGTATACGCTACACCTTC. Residues: CASRDGIRYTF. This chain uses TRBV7-2 with TRBJ1-2; D is unresolved. This CDR3 is 11 amino acids long. CDR1 SGHTA and CDR2 FQGNSA come from the germline V gene. The V and J ends lost 6 bases and 9 bases respectively, with 11 bases between them.

The chain links TRBV5-6 to TRBJ1-2; D perhaps matches TRBD1 (5 bases). The CDR3 has 14 residues. Germline CDR1 reads SGHDT; CDR2 reads YYEEEE. The V end lost 1 base, the J end lost 0 bases, and 7 bases lay between the germline ends. The CDR3 loop reads CASSLPGPNYGYTF. The CDR3, as DNA: TGTGCCAGCAGCTTGCCAGGGCCTAACTATGGCTACACCTTC. Full variable domain (rest looked up from reference TRBV5-6 and TRBJ1-2): DAGVTQSPTHLIKTRGQQVTLRCSPKSGHDTVSWYQQALGQGPQFIFQYYEEEERQRGNFPDRFSGHQFPNYSSELNVNALLLGDSALYLCASSLPGPNYGYTFGSGTRLTVV.

The chain links TRBV7-8 to TRBJ1-4; D is undetermined. The CDR3 totals 15 residues. The ends were cut back, 5 bases at V and 0 bases at J, with 10 bases in the middle. CDR1 and CDR2 (germline): SGHVS, FQNEAQ. The CDR3 DNA follows: TGTGCCAGCAGCACTCCAGGAGCAACTAATGAAAAACTGTTTTTT. Protein product: CASSTPGATNEKLFF.

The genes are TRBV6-5 and TRBJ1-5; a possible D gene is TRBD1 (5 bases). Trimming shortened V by 2 bases and J by 3 bases, and 11 bases separated the two germline ends. The CDR3 length is 15 residues. CDR1 is MNHEY, CDR2 SVGAGI, per germline. The CDR3 region is CASSYGHLTNQPQHF. The CDR3 region has the DNA TGTGCCAGCAGTTACGGACACCTAACCAATCAGCCCCAGCATTTT.

V gene TRBV19 combines with J gene TRBJ1-1, with 9 bases matching TRBD1. Losses at the gene ends were 5 bases for V and 3 bases for J; bases not matched to a gene: 4. CDR1 is LNHDA and CDR2 is SQIVND in the germline V gene (reference sequence). The CDR3 length is 14 residues. CDR3 residues: CASSRDRADTEAFF. As DNA, the CDR3 is TGTGCCAGTAGTCGGGACAGGGCTGACACTGAAGCTTTCTTT. Supplemented by reference TRBV19 and TRBJ1-1, the full variable domain reads DGGITQSPKYLFRKEGQNVTLSCEQNLNHDAMYWYRQDPGQGLRLIYYSQIVNDFQKGDIAEGYSVSREKKESFPLTVTSAQKNPTAFYLCASSRDRADTEAFFGQGTRLTVV.